One and the same sample provided the 9 T cell receptor beta chains below, sequenced in a study of breast tumors, draining lymph nodes, adjacent tissues. MiXCR was run by TCRdb on the multiplex PCR reads, yielding one entry per CDR3 protein. Of around 230,000 distinct CDR3 sequences in the sample, around 34% were seen once. Breast cancer patients provided tissue from their axillary draining lymph nodes. Input material: axillary lymph node tissue. These TCRs come from a female donor with breast cancer. Some clones in this sample may be carry-over from other donors' samples.

This clonotype appeared many times. V is TRBV4-3 and J is TRBJ2-7; D unclear. This CDR3 region has 14 residues. Trimming took 1 base from V and 3 from J, leaving 10 bases between them. The germline gives CDR1 LGHNA, CDR2 YSLEER. CDR3 bases: TGCGCCAGCAGCCAAGCCGTGGGCAACTACGAGCAGTACTTC. It is translated as CASSQAVGNYEQYF.

This clonotype was seen at least ten times. The chain links TRBV7-3 to TRBJ2-3, with D possibly matching TRBD1 (6 bases). The V gene's germline CDR1 is SGHTA and CDR2 FQGTGA. Deletions cut 5 bases from V and 4 bases from J, with 13 bases between. The length of the CDR3 is 14 residues. The CDR3 coding sequence is TGTGCCAGCAGCCAAACAGGGTGGGCAGATACGCAGTATTTT. Translating it yields CASSQTGWADTQYF.

The V call is TRBV25-1, the J call TRBJ1-1; D remains unclear. Trimming shortened V by 6 bases and J by 4 bases, and 15 bases separated the two germline ends. The V gene's germline CDR1 is MGHDK and CDR2 SYGVNS. The CDR3 is 14 residues long. This CDR3 is CASRRSGSLTEAFF. In nucleotides, the CDR3 is TGTGCCAGCAGGAGGTCGGGCAGCCTCACTGAAGCTTTCTTT.

The genes are TRBV20-1 and TRBJ1-5; no clear D gene. The CDR3 is made up of 15 amino acids. Germline V gene data show CDR1 as DFQATT and CDR2 as SNEGSKA (reference sequence). V shed 6 bases and J shed 5 bases, with 20 bases lying between them. The CDR3 DNA follows: TGCAGTGCCTCGGGTGGGCGGCCAGGTCATCAGCCCCAGCATTTT. It codes for CSASGGRPGHQPQHF.

At least ten counts were recorded for this clonotype. The V and J genes are TRBV20-1 and TRBJ2-3, with 11 positions matching TRBD2. V lost 1 base and J lost 4; bases outside the gene matches: 7. The CDR3 loop spans 16 amino acids. Germline-derived CDR1 and CDR2 are DFQATT and SNEGSKA (reference sequence). In DNA, the CDR3 is TGCAGTGCTAGAGGAAGTAGCGGGAGGGCGGCAGATACGCAGTATTTT. It codes for CSARGSSGRAADTQYF.

This chain connects TRBV7-2 to TRBJ1-6; weak D call: TRBD1 (5 bases). The germline V and J ends were trimmed by 3 bases and 8 bases, with 14 bases remaining between them. CDR3 length: 15 amino acids. Per germline, CDR1 SGHTA and CDR2 FQGNSA. The CDR3 spells CASSFRQGADSPLHF. For the CDR3, the DNA is TGTGCCAGCAGCTTCCGGCAGGGCGCGGATTCACCCCTCCACTTT. The variable domain in full, completed from reference TRBV7-2 and TRBJ1-6, reads GAGVSQSPSNKVTEKGKDVELRCDPISGHTALYWYRQSLGQGLEFLIYFQGNSAPDKSGLPSDRFSAERTGGSVSTLTIQRTQQEDSAVYLCASSFRQGADSPLHFGNGTRLTVT.

V usage is TRBV7-4 and J usage is TRBJ2-2; 15 bases line up with TRBD2. The CDR3 loop spans 19 amino acids. V lost 5 bases, J lost 2 bases, and 9 bases stayed unmatched. Looked up from germline, CDR1 is SGHVT and CDR2 is SQSDAQ. As DNA, the CDR3 is TGTGCCAGCAGCGAAGGGACTAGCGGGAGGTTGGTAAACACCGGGGAGCTGTTTTTT. It codes for CASSEGTSGRLVNTGELFF.

This clonotype was seen many times. This chain connects TRBV5-8 to TRBJ1-6; 9 nucleotides agree with TRBD1. J gave up 9 bases and V 2 bases, and 3 bases lay outside the gene matches. The CDR3 length is 14 residues. Germline V gene lookup returns CDR1 SGHTS and CDR2 YDEGEE. CDR3 sequence reads: CASSLGTGFSPLHF. CDR3 in DNA: TGTGCCAGCAGCTTAGGGACAGGGTTTTCACCCCTCCACTTT.

The table lists this clonotype with many counts. The rearrangement links TRBV3-1 to TRBJ2-5; D is tentatively TRBD1 or TRBD2 (6 bases each). Trimming took off 1 base at V and 5 bases at J, with 20 bases between the two ends. In germline, CDR1 is LGHDT, CDR2 YNNKEL (reference sequence). The CDR3 is 17 residues long. CDR3 sequence (DNA): TGTGCCAGCAGCCAAGGGGCAACAGGGACTGCGGAGGAGACCCAGTACTTC. This sequence encodes CASSQGATGTAEETQYF.